A single sample is the source of the 27 T cell receptor beta chains below, sequenced in a study of beta chain features in type 1 diabetes. Expressed TCRB transcripts were sequenced because the entire RNA isolate underwent reverse transcription. The data were produced by immunoSEQ multiplex PCR, yet TCRdb's version contains in-frame clones alone and is incomplete. The data show about 150,000 clones, with over 7.5% seen just once and 0.65% held by the top ten. Sequenced material: central memory CD4+ T cells from blood. The origin of the receptors is a man aged 18 to 35 in good health.

This chain links TRBV7-9 with TRBJ2-3; D gene unclear. CDR3 size: 13 residues. The V gene lost 7 bases and the J gene lost 2 bases, with 10 bases spanning the gap. Germline loops: CDR1 SEHNR, CDR2 FQNEAQ (reference sequence). The CDR3 sequence is CASTTLLTDTQYF. CDR3 nucleotide sequence: TGTGCCAGCACAACGCTACTCACAGATACGCAGTATTTT.

This chain connects TRBV27 to TRBJ1-5; TRBD1 is a possible D gene (5 bases). Germline CDR1 reads MNHEY; CDR2 reads SMNVEV (reference sequence). The CDR3 spans 16 residues. Trimming took off 2 bases at V and 4 bases at J, with 15 bases between the two ends. CDR3 coding DNA: TGTGCCAGCAGTTTAAGTCCCGGGGGGAGGAATCAGCCCCAGCATTTT. This encodes CASSLSPGGRNQPQHF.

This clone was recorded a few times. V gene TRBV21-1 combines with J gene TRBJ1-5; TRBD1, the D gene given by the table, was not confirmed from the DNA. TRBV21-1 is flagged as a pseudogene. CDR3 length: 17 residues. CDR3 sequence reads: CASHSPQDRESDQPQHF. CDR3 in DNA: TGTGCCAGTCACTCCCCCCAGGACAGGGAGTCGGACCAGCCCCAGCATTTT.

This clone was counted a few times. The chain couples TRBV28 to TRBJ1-4; possibly TRBD1 for D (6 bases). The CDR3 is 15 residues long. Germline V gene sequence: CDR1 MDHEN, CDR2 SYDVKM. Trimming took off 6 bases at V and 5 bases at J, with 16 bases between the two ends. In DNA, the CDR3 is TGTGCCAGCAGCGATAGGACAGTACTGAATGAAAAACTGTTTTTT. Translating it yields CASSDRTVLNEKLFF.

A few counts support this clone. V is TRBV29-1 and J is TRBJ1-3; D is unclear. CDR1 and CDR2 (germline): SQVTM, ANQGSEA. The length of the CDR3 is 15 residues. V lost 2 bases and J 0 bases, leaving 11 bases between the germline ends. CDR3 sequence: CSVESFGDSGNTIYF. The CDR3 bases are TGCAGCGTTGAATCTTTCGGAGACTCTGGAAACACCATATATTTT.

V is TRBV13 and J is TRBJ2-3, with D uncertain. Trimming stripped 5 bases from V and 6 bases from J, with 9 bases between. The CDR3 extends over 12 amino acids. Germline V gives CDR1 PRHDT, CDR2 FYEKMQ (reference sequence). CDR3: CASSTTLDTQYF. CDR3 bases: TGTGCCAGCAGCACGACTTTGGATACGCAGTATTTT. Variable domain in full (rest from reference TRBV13 and TRBJ2-3): AAGVIQSPRHLIKEKRETATLKCYPIPRHDTVYWYQQGPGQDPQFLISFYEKMQSDKGSIPDRFSAQQFSDYHSELNMSSLELGDSALYFCASSTTLDTQYFGPGTRLTVL.

V usage is TRBV6-6 and J usage is TRBJ1-2, with 9 bases lining up with TRBD1. Trimming at V came to 5 bases and at J to 7 bases, leaving 8 bases not matched to a gene. The germline CDR1 and CDR2 sequences are MNHNY and SVGAGI (reference sequence). The CDR3 contains 14 residues. This CDR3 is CASSQQGAGIGYTF. The CDR3 coding sequence is TGTGCCAGCAGTCAACAGGGGGCAGGGATTGGCTACACCTTC.

The chain recombines TRBV6-1 with TRBJ2-7; TRBD1 matches 7 bases. The length of the CDR3 is 15 residues. J lost 4 bases, V lost 7 bases, and 13 bases had no gene match. The V gene's germline CDR1 is MNHNS and CDR2 SASEGT. The CDR3 reads CASTSTGTRGYEQYF. The CDR3 DNA reads TGTGCCAGCACCTCGACAGGGACGAGGGGATACGAGCAGTACTTC.

In this sample, this clone turned up a few times. V usage is TRBV7-3 and J usage is TRBJ2-5, with 9 bases identical to TRBD1. The CDR3 contains 16 residues. V lost 5 bases and J lost 4; bases outside the gene matches: 11. The germline V gene encodes CDR1 SGHTA and CDR2 FQGTGA. The DNA of the CDR3 is TGTGCCAGCAGCCCCCGGGGGGACAGGGCAGGAGAGACCCAGTACTTC. Protein product: CASSPRGDRAGETQYF.

This chain uses TRBV9 with TRBJ1-1; 9 nucleotides match TRBD1. This CDR3 is built from 14 residues. V lost 3 bases, J lost 2 bases, and 2 bases stayed unmatched. CDR1 and CDR2 from the germline V gene are SGDLS and YYNGEE. The CDR3, as DNA: TGTGCCAGCAGCGCGGGACAGGGTAACACTGAAGCTTTCTTT. Translation: CASSAGQGNTEAFF.

The rearrangement joins TRBV28 to TRBJ2-2; no definite D call. The germline V gene has CDR1 MDHEN and CDR2 SYDVKM. The CDR3 contains 11 residues. V lost 3 bases to trimming and J lost 8 bases, with 4 bases between them. This chain's CDR3 is CASSLSGELFF. The DNA of the CDR3 is TGTGCCAGCAGTTTGTCTGGGGAGCTGTTTTTT.

This clone was counted a few times. An end of the junction does not agree with germline; a read error may underlie this. V and J are TRBV7-2 and TRBJ2-7; 11 nucleotides align to TRBD1. This CDR3 spans 16 amino acids. Germline CDR1 and CDR2: SGHTA and FQGNSA. The CDR3 sequence is CASGLGSGTGGYEQYF. The CDR3 DNA reads TGTGCCAGCGGCTTAGGTTCCGGGACAGGGGGCTACGAGCAGTACTTC.

This clone came up a few times. The V gene is TRBV7-3, the J gene TRBJ2-7; unclear D gene. Trimming removed 6 bases at V and 4 bases at J, with 13 bases between. This CDR3 spans 13 amino acids. The germline CDR1 and CDR2 sequences are SGHTA and FQGTGA. CDR3 sequence: CASSESSGYEQYF. In DNA, the CDR3 is TGTGCCAGCAGTGAATCCTCAGGATACGAGCAGTACTTC. Filled out from reference TRBV7-3 and TRBJ2-7, the complete variable domain reads GAGVSQTPSNKVTEKGKYVELRCDPISGHTALYWYRQSLGQGPEFLIYFQGTGAADDSGLPNDRFFAVRPEGSVSTLKIQRTERGDSAVYLCASSESSGYEQYFGPGTRLTVT.

This clone was picked up a small number of times. The chain is built from TRBV28 and TRBJ1-4; D is undetermined. V shed 10 bases and J shed 8 bases, with 20 bases lying between them. The CDR3 runs 14 residues. The germline CDR1 and CDR2 sequences are MDHEN and SYDVKM. CDR3 loop: CATTRGSGEEKLFF. The DNA for the CDR3 is TGTGCCACCACCCGAGGGAGCGGTGAAGAAAAACTGTTTTTT.

This clone was detected a few times. The chain uses TRBV28 and TRBJ2-7; 15 bases align to TRBD2. V trimming: 7 bases; J trimming: 7 bases; junction bases outside the gene matches: 5. The CDR3 extends over 14 amino acids. Per the germline V gene, CDR1 is MDHEN and CDR2 is SYDVKM. This chain's CDR3 is CASTPGLAGGEQYF. DNA for the CDR3: TGTGCCAGCACCCCGGGACTAGCGGGAGGTGAGCAGTACTTC. The variable domain in full, with the rest retrieved from reference TRBV28 and TRBJ2-7, is DVKVTQSSRYLVKRTGEKVFLECVQDMDHENMFWYRQDPGLGLRLIYFSYDVKMKEKGDIPEGYSVSREKKERFSLILESASTNQTSMYLCASTPGLAGGEQYFGPGTRLTVT.

This chain joins TRBV28 and TRBJ2-5; the D gene is possibly TRBD1 (7 bases). There are 15 residues in the CDR3. Germline V gene data show CDR1 as MDHEN and CDR2 as SYDVKM. V gave up 0 bases and J gave up 4 bases, with 12 bases separating them. CDR3 sequence reads: CASSLWEGAGETQYF. The CDR3 DNA follows: TGTGCCAGCAGTTTATGGGAGGGGGCGGGAGAGACCCAGTACTTC.

This clone came up a few times. The J gene is TRBJ2-3, the V gene TRBV5-4; weak D call: TRBD1 (6 bases). Per the germline V gene, CDR1 is SGHNT and CDR2 is YYREEE (reference sequence). V was clipped by 5 bases and J by 4 bases, with 17 bases between them. This CDR3 has 15 residues. The CDR3 here is CASSGGRDPSDTQYF. Written as DNA, the CDR3 is TGTGCCAGCAGTGGGGGCAGGGATCCATCAGATACGCAGTATTTT.

The CDR3 coding sequence is TGCAGCGGCCAAGGACTCCGCTATGGCTACACCTTC. Protein: CSGQGLRYGYTF. The chain has TRBV29-1 and TRBJ1-2, with D unclear. The V end lost 7 bases, the J end lost 4 bases, and 13 bases lay between the germline ends. The CDR3 spans 12 residues. The V gene's germline CDR1 is SQVTM and CDR2 ANQGSEA.

The sample holds many counts of this clone. J is TRBJ2-3 and V is TRBV15, with D possibly being TRBD1 (5 bases). Germline V gene sequence: CDR1 LNHNV, CDR2 YYDKDF (reference sequence). The CDR3 is 14 amino acids. The V end was cut by 4 bases, the J end by 6 bases, with 14 bases between. CDR3 protein: CATSTDIFTDTQYF. The CDR3 region has the DNA TGTGCCACCAGCACGGACATTTTCACGGATACGCAGTATTTT.

This sequence joins TRBV27 and TRBJ2-7, with D tentatively TRBD1 (6 bases). Germline values: CDR1 MNHEY, CDR2 SMNVEV (reference sequence). The CDR3 contains 15 residues. V gave up 6 bases and J gave up 2 bases, with 17 bases separating them. CDR3 residues: CASRGQPSVPYEQYF. The DNA for the CDR3 is TGTGCCAGCAGAGGACAGCCATCAGTACCCTACGAGCAGTACTTC.

This rearrangement joins TRBV13 to TRBJ2-3; TRBD1 might be the D (6 bases). The germline V gene has CDR1 PRHDT and CDR2 FYEKMQ (reference sequence). V was trimmed by 4 bases and J by 6 bases, leaving 11 bases between them. The CDR3 has 13 amino acids. CDR3 DNA sequence: TGTGCCAGCAGCTCAACTAGGGGGGATACGCAGTATTTT. As protein: CASSSTRGDTQYF.

CDR3 nucleotides: TGCGCCAGCAGCACCACGACAGGGTCGATCGGGCAGTACTTC. Translation gives CASSTTTGSIGQYF. The chain combines TRBV5-1 with TRBJ2-7; 7 positions match TRBD1. With V trimmed by 4 bases and J by 9 bases, 13 bases remained unmatched. CDR3 length: 14 residues. Germline V gene data show CDR1 as SGHRS and CDR2 as YFSETQ.

CDR3 DNA: TGTGCCAGCTGGGGAGGGCTTGGCCACGAGCAGTACTTC. Translated: CASWGGLGHEQYF. The chain couples TRBV28 to TRBJ2-7; 7 bases map to TRBD2. The V gene's germline CDR1 is MDHEN and CDR2 SYDVKM. After removal of 8 bases from V and 5 bases from J, the junction contained 9 bases not matched to a gene. This CDR3 is built from 13 residues.

There are a few counts of this clone. The chain couples TRBV2 to TRBJ1-3; 10 bases map to TRBD1. Germline V lookup: CDR1 SNHLY, CDR2 FYNNEI. With 1 base clipped from V and 8 bases from J, the junction kept 2 bases outside the gene matches. The length of the CDR3 is 14 residues. The CDR3 is CASSEGTGGYTIYF. The CDR3 nucleotides read TGTGCCAGCAGTGAAGGGACAGGGGGTTACACCATATATTTT.

This chain connects TRBV5-1 to TRBJ1-2; D gene uncertain. This CDR3 region has 13 residues. Germline lookup yields CDR1 SGHRS and CDR2 YFSETQ. With 4 bases removed from V and 5 bases from J, the gap between germline ends came to 12 bases. CDR3 sequence: CASSPARGYGYTF. The CDR3 DNA reads TGCGCCAGCAGCCCTGCCCGAGGATATGGCTACACCTTC.

Only a few counts were recorded for this clone. The rearrangement joins TRBV5-1 to TRBJ2-3; TRBD1 might be the D (5 bases). Germline CDR1 SGHRS, CDR2 YFSETQ. The CDR3 loop spans 15 amino acids. The V end was cut by 0 bases, the J end by 2 bases, with 10 bases between. CDR3 in DNA: TGCGCCAGCAGCTTGGAGGGGCGAACCACAGATACGCAGTATTTT. Residues: CASSLEGRTTDTQYF.

There are a few counts of this clone. This chain joins TRBV28 and TRBJ2-7; the D gene is possibly TRBD2 (6 bases). The ends were cut back, 10 bases at V and 3 bases at J, with 10 bases in the middle. This CDR3 is 11 amino acids long. CDR1 is MDHEN, CDR2 SYDVKM, per germline. The CDR3 loop reads CATTGGYEQYF. CDR3 coding DNA: TGTGCCACCACCGGGGGCTACGAGCAGTACTTC.